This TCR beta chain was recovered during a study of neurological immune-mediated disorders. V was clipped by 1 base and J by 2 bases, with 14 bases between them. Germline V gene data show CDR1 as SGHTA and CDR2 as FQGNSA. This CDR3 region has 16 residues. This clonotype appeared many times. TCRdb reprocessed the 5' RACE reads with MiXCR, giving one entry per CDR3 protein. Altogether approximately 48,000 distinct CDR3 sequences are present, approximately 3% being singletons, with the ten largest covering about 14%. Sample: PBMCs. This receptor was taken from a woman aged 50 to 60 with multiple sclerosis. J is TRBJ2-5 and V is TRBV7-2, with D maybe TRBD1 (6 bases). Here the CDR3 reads CASSLGKTGFQETQYF. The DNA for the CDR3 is TGTGCCAGCAGCTTAGGGAAGACAGGCTTTCAAGAGACCCAGTACTTC.